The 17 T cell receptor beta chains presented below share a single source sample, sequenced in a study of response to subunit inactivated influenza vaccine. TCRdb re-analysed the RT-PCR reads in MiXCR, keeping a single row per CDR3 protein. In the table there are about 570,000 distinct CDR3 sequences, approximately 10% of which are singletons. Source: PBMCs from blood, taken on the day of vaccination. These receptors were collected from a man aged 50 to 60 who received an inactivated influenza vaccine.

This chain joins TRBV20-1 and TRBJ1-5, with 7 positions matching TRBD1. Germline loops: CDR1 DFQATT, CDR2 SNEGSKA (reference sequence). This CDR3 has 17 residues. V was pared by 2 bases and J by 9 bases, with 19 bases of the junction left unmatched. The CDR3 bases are TGCAGTGCTAGATCCCGGACAGGTCAAGGGCCAAGGGGGCCCCAGCATTTT. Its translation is CSARSRTGQGPRGPQHF.

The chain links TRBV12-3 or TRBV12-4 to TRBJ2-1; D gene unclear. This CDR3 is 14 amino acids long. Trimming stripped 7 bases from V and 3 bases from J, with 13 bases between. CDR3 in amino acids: CASTSEQFYNEQFF. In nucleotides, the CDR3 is TGTGCCAGCACCTCGGAGCAGTTCTACAATGAGCAGTTCTTC.

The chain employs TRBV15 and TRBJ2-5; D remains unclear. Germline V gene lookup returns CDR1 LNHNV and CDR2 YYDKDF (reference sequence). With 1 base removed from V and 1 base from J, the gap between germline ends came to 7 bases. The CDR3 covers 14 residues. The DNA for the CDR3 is TGTGCCACCAGCAGAGGCGTGGTCCAAGAGACCCAGTACTTC. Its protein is CATSRGVVQETQYF.

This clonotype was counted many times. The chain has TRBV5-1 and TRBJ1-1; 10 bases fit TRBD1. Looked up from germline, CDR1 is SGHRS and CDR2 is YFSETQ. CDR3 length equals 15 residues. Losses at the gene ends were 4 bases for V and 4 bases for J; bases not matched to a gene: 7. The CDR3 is CASSLEGQGSTEAFF. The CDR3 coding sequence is TGCGCCAGCAGCCTCGAGGGACAGGGGAGCACTGAAGCTTTCTTT.

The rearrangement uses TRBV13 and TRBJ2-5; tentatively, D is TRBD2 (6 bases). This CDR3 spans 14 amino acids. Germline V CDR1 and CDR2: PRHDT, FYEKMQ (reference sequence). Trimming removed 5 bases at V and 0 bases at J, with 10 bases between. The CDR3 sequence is CASSRRENQETQYF. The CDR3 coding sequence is TGTGCCAGCAGCCGCCGGGAGAACCAAGAGACCCAGTACTTC.

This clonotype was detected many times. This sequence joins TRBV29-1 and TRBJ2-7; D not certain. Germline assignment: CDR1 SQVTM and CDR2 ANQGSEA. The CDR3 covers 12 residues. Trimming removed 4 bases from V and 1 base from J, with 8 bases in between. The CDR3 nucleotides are TGCAGCGTTGGAGCCCCGTCCTACGAGCAGTACTTC. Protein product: CSVGAPSYEQYF.

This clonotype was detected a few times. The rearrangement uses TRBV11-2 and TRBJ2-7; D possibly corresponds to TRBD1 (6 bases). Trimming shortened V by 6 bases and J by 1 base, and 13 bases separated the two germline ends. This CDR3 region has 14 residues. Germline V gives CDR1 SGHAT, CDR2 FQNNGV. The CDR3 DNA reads TGTGCCAGCAGTTGGACAGACTTATCCTACGAGCAGTACTTC. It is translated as CASSWTDLSYEQYF.

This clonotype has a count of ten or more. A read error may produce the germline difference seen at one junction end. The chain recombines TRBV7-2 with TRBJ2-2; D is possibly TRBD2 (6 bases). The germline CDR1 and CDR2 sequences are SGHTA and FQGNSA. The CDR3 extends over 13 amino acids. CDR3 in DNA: TGTGCCAGCAGTTTAGGGAGGACCGGGGAGCTGTTTTTT. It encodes CASSLGRTGELFF.

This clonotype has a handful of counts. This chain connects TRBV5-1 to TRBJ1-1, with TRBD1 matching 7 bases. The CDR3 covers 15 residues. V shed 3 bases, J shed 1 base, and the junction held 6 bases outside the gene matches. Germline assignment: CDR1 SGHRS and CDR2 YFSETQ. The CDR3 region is CASSWSGTENTEAFF. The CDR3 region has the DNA TGCGCCAGCAGCTGGAGTGGGACAGAGAACACTGAAGCTTTCTTT.

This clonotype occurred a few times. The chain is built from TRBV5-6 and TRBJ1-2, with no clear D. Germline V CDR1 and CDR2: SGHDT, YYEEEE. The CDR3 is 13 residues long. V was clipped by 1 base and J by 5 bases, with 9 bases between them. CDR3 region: CASSLRAFYGYTF. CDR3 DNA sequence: TGTGCCAGCAGCTTGCGGGCTTTTTATGGCTACACCTTC.

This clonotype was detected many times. The CDR3 region has the DNA TGTGCCAGCAGTGCGGGACTAACAGAGACCCAGTACTTC. Translation: CASSAGLTETQYF. The chain recombines TRBV12-3 or TRBV12-4 with TRBJ2-5; 7 bases are shared with TRBD2. This CDR3 comprises 13 residues. With 5 bases clipped from V and 4 bases from J, the junction kept 4 bases outside the gene matches.

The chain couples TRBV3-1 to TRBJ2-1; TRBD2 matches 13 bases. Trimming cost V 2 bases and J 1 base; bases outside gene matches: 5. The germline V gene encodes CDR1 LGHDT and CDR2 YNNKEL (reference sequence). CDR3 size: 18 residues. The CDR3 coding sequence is TGTGCCAGCAGCCAATTGGGACTAGCGGGAAGATCCTACAATGAGCAGTTCTTC. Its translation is CASSQLGLAGRSYNEQFF.

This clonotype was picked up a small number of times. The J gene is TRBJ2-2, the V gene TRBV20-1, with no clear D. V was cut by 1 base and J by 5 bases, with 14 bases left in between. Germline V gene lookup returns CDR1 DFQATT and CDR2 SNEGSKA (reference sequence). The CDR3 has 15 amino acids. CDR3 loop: CSARARTGGTGELFF. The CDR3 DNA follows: TGCAGTGCTAGAGCTCGGACGGGCGGTACCGGGGAGCTGTTTTTT.

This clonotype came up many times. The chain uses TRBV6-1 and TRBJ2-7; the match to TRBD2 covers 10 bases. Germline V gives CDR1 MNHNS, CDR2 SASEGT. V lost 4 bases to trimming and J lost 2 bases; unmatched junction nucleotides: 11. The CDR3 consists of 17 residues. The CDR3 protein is CASSGPLAGGRTYEQYF. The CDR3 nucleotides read TGTGCCAGCAGTGGGCCCTTAGCGGGGGGCCGGACCTACGAGCAGTACTTC.

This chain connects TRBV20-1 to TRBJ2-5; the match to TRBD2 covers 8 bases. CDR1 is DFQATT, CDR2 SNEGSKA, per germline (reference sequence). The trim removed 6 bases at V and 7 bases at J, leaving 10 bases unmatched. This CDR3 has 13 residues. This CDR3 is CSAPGRGVGTQYF. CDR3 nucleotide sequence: TGCAGTGCCCCCGGGCGGGGGGTCGGGACCCAGTACTTC.

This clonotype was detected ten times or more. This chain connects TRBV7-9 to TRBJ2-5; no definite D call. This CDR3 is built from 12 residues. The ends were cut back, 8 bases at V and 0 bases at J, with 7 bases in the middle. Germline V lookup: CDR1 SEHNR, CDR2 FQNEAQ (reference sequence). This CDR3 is CASSRDQETQYF. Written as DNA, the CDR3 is TGTGCCAGCTCTAGGGACCAAGAGACCCAGTACTTC.

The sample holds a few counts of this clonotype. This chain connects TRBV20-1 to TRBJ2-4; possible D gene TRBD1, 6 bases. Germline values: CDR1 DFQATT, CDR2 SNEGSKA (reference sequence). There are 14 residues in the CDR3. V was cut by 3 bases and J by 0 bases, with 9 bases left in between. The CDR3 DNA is TGCAGTGCTAGTGGACAGAGAGCCAAAAACATTCAGTACTTC. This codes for CSASGQRAKNIQYF.